The 19 T cell receptor beta chains below come from one sample, sequenced in a study of blood T cell repertoires in COVID-19. Measured with immunoSEQ multiplex PCR; TCRdb has only the in-frame clones, and not every one. Among around 100,000 clones, more than 85% were seen once, and the ten largest hold around 0.94%. Sequences were obtained from peripheral blood. These receptors all stem from a man in his 60s with acute or convalescent COVID-19.

The chain combines TRBV5-1 with TRBJ2-3; TRBD2 might be the D (5 bases). V dropped 1 base and J dropped 4 bases, with 10 bases sitting between them. Germline values: CDR1 SGHRS, CDR2 YFSETQ. The CDR3 runs 14 residues. The DNA of the CDR3 is TGCGCCAGCAGCTTGTTGAGGGTCGCAGATACGCAGTATTTT. It yields the protein CASSLLRVADTQYF.

V is TRBV7-9 and J is TRBJ1-1, with 8 bases aligning to TRBD1. Germline V gene data show CDR1 as SEHNR and CDR2 as FQNEAQ (reference sequence). CDR3 length equals 15 residues. The junction had 6 bases not matched to a gene; V was cut back by 5 bases and J by 1 base. CDR3 in amino acids: CASSLWDRPNTEAFF. CDR3 bases: TGTGCCAGCAGCCTTTGGGACAGGCCGAACACTGAAGCTTTCTTT.

The chain uses TRBV30 and TRBJ1-1; 8 bases fit TRBD1. The CDR3 has 13 amino acids. J lost 0 bases, V lost 5 bases, and 2 bases had no gene match. CDR1 GTSNPN and CDR2 SVGIG come from the germline V gene (reference sequence). The CDR3 DNA reads as TGTGCCTGGGGACAGGGCTTGAACACTGAAGCTTTCTTT. It codes for CAWGQGLNTEAFF.

This clone has only one observation. The chain joins TRBV9 to TRBJ1-4; weak D call: TRBD1 (5 bases). There are 15 residues in the CDR3. Germline CDR1 is SGDLS and CDR2 is YYNGEE. Trimming left V 0 bases short and J 7 bases short, with 13 bases between. This chain's CDR3 is CASSVGAQGSEKLFF. The CDR3 DNA reads as TGTGCCAGCAGCGTAGGAGCGCAGGGTAGTGAAAAACTGTTTTTT.

The chain has TRBV10-3 and TRBJ1-5, with 8 bases identical to TRBD1. Germline V gene sequence: CDR1 ENHRY, CDR2 SYGVKD. The trim removed 0 bases at V and 2 bases at J, leaving 15 bases unmatched. The CDR3 totals 20 residues. The DNA of the CDR3 is TGTGCCATCAGTGAGTCCGGGACAGGCCTAAAAGGATATGGCAATCAGCCCCAGCATTTT. Its translation: CAISESGTGLKGYGNQPQHF.

The chain's CDR3 is CASSLGLAGHNEQFF. DNA for the CDR3: TGTGCCAGCAGCCTTGGACTAGCGGGGCACAATGAGCAGTTCTTC. The chain is built from TRBV3-1 (or the pseudogene TRBV3-2) and TRBJ2-1; 12 positions match TRBD2. CDR3 size: 15 residues. Per the germline V gene, CDR1 is LGHDT and CDR2 is YNNKEL (reference sequence). V lost 4 bases, J lost 5 bases, and 3 bases stayed unmatched.

The V gene is TRBV18, the J gene TRBJ2-2; a possible D gene is TRBD1 (6 bases). The CDR3 consists of 15 residues. The germline V and J ends were trimmed by 3 bases and 5 bases, with 13 bases remaining between them. Germline CDR1 reads KGHSH; CDR2 reads LQKENI. Written as DNA, the CDR3 is TGTGCCAGCTCACCGCTGACAGGAAGGACCGGGGAGCTGTTTTTT. Protein product: CASSPLTGRTGELFF.

The rearrangement joins TRBV18 to TRBJ1-5; D might be TRBD1 (6 bases). The CDR3 has 14 residues. The V and J ends lost 2 bases and 4 bases respectively, with 9 bases between them. CDR1 and CDR2 from the germline V gene are KGHSH and LQKENI. The CDR3 nucleotides are TGTGCCAGCTCACCATCAGGGGATAATCAGCCCCAGCATTTT. Amino acids: CASSPSGDNQPQHF.

The chain has TRBV28 and TRBJ2-7; D ambiguous. Trimming took off 2 bases at V and 0 bases at J, with 8 bases between the two ends. The CDR3 length is 14 residues. Germline V lookup: CDR1 MDHEN, CDR2 SYDVKM. CDR3 loop: CASSLGAVSYEQYF. Written as DNA, the CDR3 is TGTGCCAGCAGTTTAGGAGCAGTCTCCTACGAGCAGTACTTC.

This chain joins TRBV27 and TRBJ2-1; 10 nucleotides match TRBD1. CDR3 length: 16 residues. The germline V gene encodes CDR1 MNHEY and CDR2 SMNVEV (reference sequence). V dropped 5 bases and J dropped 4; count of bases not matched to a gene: 8. The CDR3 bases are TGTGCCAGCAGTCCCCTCCGGACAGGGGGGTACAATGAGCAGTTCTTC. Its translation is CASSPLRTGGYNEQFF.

The rearrangement uses TRBV5-1 and TRBJ2-1, with D hard to call. V lost 0 bases and J 9 bases, leaving 10 bases between the germline ends. Germline values: CDR1 SGHRS, CDR2 YFSETQ. The CDR3 spans 13 residues. This chain's CDR3 is CASSLDPQSEQFF. The CDR3 coding sequence is TGCGCCAGCAGCTTGGATCCACAGAGTGAGCAGTTCTTC.

J is TRBJ2-7 and V is TRBV24-1; TRBD1 matches 9 bases. V gave up 3 bases and J gave up 1 base; unmatched junction bases: 3. The CDR3 covers 15 residues. Looked up from germline, CDR1 is KGHDR and CDR2 is SFDVKD. The CDR3 reads CATSDPGTGSYEQYF. The CDR3 region has the DNA TGTGCCACCAGTGATCCCGGGACAGGGTCCTACGAGCAGTACTTC.

This chain uses TRBV6-6 with TRBJ1-1; 7 nucleotides line up with TRBD1. Germline CDR1 is MNHNY and CDR2 is SVGAGI (reference sequence). The CDR3 runs 15 residues. The V gene end was trimmed by 8 bases and the J gene end by 6 bases; junction bases not matched to a gene: 15. CDR3 residues: CASSKGGDRVAEAFF. The CDR3 DNA reads as TGTGCCAGCTCCAAAGGGGGAGACAGGGTTGCTGAAGCTTTCTTT.

The chain couples TRBV18 to TRBJ2-7; 11 positions match TRBD1. Per germline, CDR1 KGHSH and CDR2 LQKENI. The ends lost 6 bases at V and 7 bases at J; junction bases unmatched: 11. The CDR3 is 15 residues long. The CDR3 bases are TGTGCCAGCTCCCCCCCCGGACAGGGGGCGAGGGAGCAGTACTTC. It codes for CASSPPGQGAREQYF.

V usage is TRBV7-2 and J usage is TRBJ1-1; D possibly corresponds to TRBD1 (6 bases). This CDR3 is built from 14 residues. Trimming removed 4 bases at V and 0 bases at J, with 9 bases between. Germline loops: CDR1 SGHTA, CDR2 FQGNSA. CDR3 amino acids: CASSSGVLNTEAFF. DNA for the CDR3: TGTGCCAGCAGCTCAGGGGTCTTGAACACTGAAGCTTTCTTT. The complete variable domain, with remaining parts taken from reference TRBV7-2 and TRBJ1-1, reads GAGVSQSPSNKVTEKGKDVELRCDPISGHTALYWYRQSLGQGLEFLIYFQGNSAPDKSGLPSDRFSAERTGGSVSTLTIQRTQQEDSAVYLCASSSGVLNTEAFFGQGTRLTVV.

This chain connects TRBV28 to TRBJ2-7; 7 positions agree with TRBD1. Trimming removed 6 bases from V and 2 bases from J; junction bases left unmatched: 10. Germline CDR1 reads MDHEN; CDR2 reads SYDVKM. CDR3 length: 15 residues. Here the CDR3 DNA reads TGTGCCAGCAGGAGCGAGCAGGGGGACACCTACGAGCAGTACTTC. This codes for CASRSEQGDTYEQYF.

The chain has TRBV3-1 (or the pseudogene TRBV3-2) and TRBJ2-5, with 9 nucleotides matching TRBD2. The CDR3 runs to 17 residues. Germline trimming cut 0 bases from V and 9 bases from J; bases unmatched to any gene: 14. Germline lookup yields CDR1 LGHDT and CDR2 YNNKEL (reference sequence). CDR3 in amino acids: CASSQESGGRAGRAQYF. DNA for the CDR3: TGTGCCAGCAGCCAAGAATCCGGCGGGAGGGCCGGTAGGGCCCAGTACTTC.

The chain combines TRBV11-2 with TRBJ1-4, with 8 nucleotides matching TRBD1. The ends lost 4 bases at V and 6 bases at J; junction bases unmatched: 10. CDR3 size: 16 residues. Germline CDR1 and CDR2: SGHAT and FQNNGV. The CDR3 bases are TGTGCCAGCAGCTCATGGACAGGGAGGAGGGATGAAAAACTGTTTTTT. Protein: CASSSWTGRRDEKLFF.

V gene TRBV11-3 combines with J gene TRBJ2-1; 8 bases line up with TRBD2. CDR3 size: 15 residues. V lost 0 bases, J lost 6 bases, and 4 bases stayed unmatched. Germline CDR1 and CDR2: SGHNT and YENEEA. The CDR3 protein is CASSLDGTSGNEQFF. CDR3 DNA: TGTGCCAGCAGCTTAGATGGGACTAGTGGCAATGAGCAGTTCTTC.